This TCR beta chain was captured in a study of blood T cell repertoires in COVID-19. Background on the study: T cells, B-cell-depleted T cells, or PBMCs supplied cDNA or gDNA.

Per the study methods: Reference gene primer amplification yielded estimated nucleated cell counts. The assay was immunoSEQ multiplex PCR, and TCRdb's table has in-frame clones only and misses some. The V and J calls and clone size come from that table; D and trimming were worked out from the DNA. Seen here are 130,000 to 150,000 clones, roughly 77% observed once, and the top ten hold roughly 5.1%. Trimming took off 3 bases at V and 3 bases at J, with 8 bases between the two ends. The CDR3 runs 13 residues. The germline V gene encodes CDR1 MDHEN and CDR2 SYDVKM. Sequencing used peripheral blood. The source is a woman in her 70s with COVID-19, enrolled during active disease. This chain uses TRBV28 with TRBJ1-2; no clear D gene. This chain's CDR3 is CASSLSHYYGYTF. DNA for the CDR3: TGTGCCAGCAGTTTGTCTCACTACTATGGCTACACCTTC.